Listed below are T cell receptor beta chains from one sample, sequenced in a study of T cell clonotyping in hematopoietic cell transplantation. Assay: immunoSEQ multiplex PCR; the TCRdb copy retains only in-frame clones and omits some. The repertoire holds 6,500 to 8,000 clones, with nearly 99% as singletons. The input for sequencing was PBMCs, taken 30 days after allogeneic stem cell transplant. The receptors shown here come from a male patient between 60 and 69 years old who had an allogeneic stem cell transplant from a related donor, so the T cells may come from the graft donor. Some clones in this sample may be carry-over from other donors' samples. The CDR3 runs from the conserved cysteine through the conserved F or W. D genes are given only for firm matches. Expanded clones get a size class; other rows say once, few or many, or leave the size out.

j_gene	len	abundance	v_gene	d_gene	CDR3nt	CDR3aa
TRBJ2-5	14	NA	TRBV13	NA	TGTGCCAGCAGCTCAGGATTCCCGGTCGGCACCCAGTACTTC	CASSSGFPVGTQYF
TRBJ2-3	15	NA	TRBV6-4	NA	TGTGCCAGCAGTGACAGGCCCCTCGCCGGAGATACGCAGTATTTT	CASSDRPLAGDTQYF
TRBJ2-6	17	NA	TRBV4-2	NA	TGTGCCAGCAGCCAAGGTCAGAAGGTCTCTGGGGCCAACGTCCTGACTTTC	CASSQGQKVSGANVLTF
TRBJ1-2	12	NA	TRBV4-3	NA	TGCGCCAGCAGCCAAGAGGGTCATGGCTACACCTTC	CASSQEGHGYTF
TRBJ1-5	14	once	TRBV10-3	TRBD1	TGTGCCGGCGGGACAGGAGATAGCAATCAGCCCCAGCATTTT	CAGGTGDSNQPQHF
TRBJ2-7	12	NA	TRBV25-1	NA	TGTGCCAGCAGTGCCGTCATGGGGGATCCGTACTTC	CASSAVMGDPYF
TRBJ2-7	14	NA	TRBV29-1	NA	TGCAGCGTTGAAGCACAGGGATCTGCCTACGAGCAGTACTTC	CSVEAQGSAYEQYF
TRBJ1-1	13	NA	TRBV7-6	NA	TGTGCCAGCAGCTTAGTCACCCCGACTGAAGCTTTCTTT	CASSLVTPTEAFF
TRBJ1-4	13	NA	TRBV7-9	NA	TGTGCCAGCAGCGGGGGGGGAGGAGAAAAACTGTTTTTT	CASSGGGGEKLFF
TRBJ1-6	15	NA	TRBV7-6	NA	TGTGCCAGCAGCTTAGGGGCAGAATATAATTCACCCCTCCACTTT	CASSLGAEYNSPLHF
TRBJ1-1	13	NA	TRBV30	NA	TGTGCCTGGAGTGTTGGAGTGAACACTGAAGCTTTCTTT	CAWSVGVNTEAFF
TRBJ1-6	13	NA	TRBV7-2	NA	TGTGCCAGCAGCCCCGGGACCGATTCACCCCTCCACTTT	CASSPGTDSPLHF
TRBJ2-7	15	NA	TRBV7-2	TRBD2	TGTGCCAGCAGCTTAGGGACTAGCGGTACCTACGAGCAGTACTTC	CASSLGTSGTYEQYF
TRBJ1-2	12	once	TRBV7-2	NA	TGTGCCAGCAGCCAAGGATTCCTTGGCTACACCTTC	CASSQGFLGYTF
TRBJ1-5	19	NA	TRBV15	NA	TGTGCCACCAGCATGCGCGGATTCGTGGGTCTATATAGCAATCAGCCCCAGCATTTT	CATSMRGFVGLYSNQPQHF
TRBJ1-2	14	NA	TRBV30	NA	TGTGCCTGGAGTAACCCGGGTGTGGGCTATGGCTACACCTTC	CAWSNPGVGYGYTF
TRBJ1-1	14	NA	TRBV6-1	NA	TGTGCCAGCCGGAGGGGGGACGGGGACACTGAAGCTTTCTTT	CASRRGDGDTEAFF
TRBJ2-7	15	NA	TRBV5-1	TRBD2	TGCGCCAGCAGCACTTTAGCGGGGATGAATGACGAGCAGTACTTC	CASSTLAGMNDEQYF
TRBJ2-5	13	once	TRBV29-1	NA	TGCAGCGTTGAGGAGACGGCCCAAGAGACCCAGTACTTC	CSVEETAQETQYF
TRBJ1-1	11	NA	TRBV10-3	TRBD1	TGTGCCATCAGTGTGGGGGACAGAGCTTTCTTT	CAISVGDRAFF
TRBJ1-4	19	NA	TRBV4-3	NA	TGCGCCAGCAGCCAAGATTTCACTTCCTGGGGTTTGACTAATGAAAAACTGTTTTTT	CASSQDFTSWGLTNEKLFF
TRBJ2-2	14	NA	TRBV2	NA	TGTGCCAGCAGCCCCACGACCCTGGGGGGGGAGCTGTTTTTT	CASSPTTLGGELFF
TRBJ1-5	13	NA	TRBV7-2	NA	TGTGCCAGCAGCAAAAATAGCAATCAGCCCCAGCATTTT	CASSKNSNQPQHF
TRBJ2-3	8	NA	TRBV20-1	NA	TGCATCACAGATACGCAGTATTTT	CITDTQYF
TRBJ1-5	15	NA	TRBV7-2	NA	TGTGCCAGCAGCTTAGTCCCCGATGGCAATCAGCCCCAGCATTTT	CASSLVPDGNQPQHF
TRBJ2-5	14	NA	TRBV2	TRBD2	TGTGCCATTTCCCGCGGGGGGGTCCAAGAGACCCAGTACTTC	CAISRGGVQETQYF
TRBJ2-7	13	NA	TRBV6-1	NA	TGTGCCAGCAGTGAATTTCGGTTCTACGAGCAGTACTTC	CASSEFRFYEQYF
TRBJ1-1	15	NA	TRBV7-6	TRBD1	TGTGCCAGCAGCCCCCGACAGGGGGTAAACACTGAAGCTTTCTTT	CASSPRQGVNTEAFF
TRBJ1-1	14	NA	TRBV4-1	TRBD1	TGCGCCAGCAGCCAAGATCAACAGGGGGCGATGGCTTTCTTT	CASSQDQQGAMAFF
TRBJ1-1	15	once	TRBV7-8	NA	TGTGCCAGCAGCTTAGCGCAAGTGGGGTACACTGAAGCTTTCTTT	CASSLAQVGYTEAFF
TRBJ1-4	12	NA	TRBV15	NA	TGTGCCACCAGCAGAGGGGGACGGACGCTGTTTTTT	CATSRGGRTLFF
TRBJ1-1	14	NA	TRBV6-6	NA	TGTGCCAGCAGTTACTCTGAGGGGAACACTGAAGCTTTCTTT	CASSYSEGNTEAFF
TRBJ1-1	15	NA	TRBV5-1	NA	TGCGCCAGCAGCCCTGGAGGGATCGGAAACACTGAAGCTTTCTTT	CASSPGGIGNTEAFF
TRBJ1-1	16	NA	TRBV19	NA	TGTGCCAGTAGTATAGGTTGGGGGGTGCAACGGCAAGAAGCTTTCTTT	CASSIGWGVQRQEAFF
TRBJ2-7	17	NA	TRBV15	TRBD1	TGTGCCACCAGCAGAGATTTAAGGACAGGGGACTCCTACGAGCAGTACTTC	CATSRDLRTGDSYEQYF
TRBJ2-3	14	NA	TRBV18	NA	TGTGCCAGCTCACCAGGTAGGGGTGCAGATACGCAGTATTTT	CASSPGRGADTQYF
TRBJ1-3	16	NA	TRBV5-1	NA	TGCGCCAGCAGCTTGGGGTTGGCTTTCTCTGGAAACACCATATATTTT	CASSLGLAFSGNTIYF
TRBJ2-3	16	once	TRBV28	TRBD2	TGTGCCAGCAGTGGTTCGGAGGCGGGGGACGCAGATACGCAGTATTTT	CASSGSEAGDADTQYF
TRBJ1-1	13	NA	TRBV7-6	NA	TGTGCCAGCAGCTTAGCGGGGAACACTGAAGCTTTCTTT	CASSLAGNTEAFF
TRBJ1-2	15	NA	TRBV28	NA	TGTGCCAGCAGTTTATCGGGGGGGCGCTACTATGGCTACACCTTC	CASSLSGGRYYGYTF
TRBJ2-7	11	NA	TRBV5-6	NA	TGTGCCAGCAGCTTAACGGACGAGCAGTACTTC	CASSLTDEQYF
TRBJ1-3	13	once	TRBV19	NA	TGTGCCAGTAGTCAGGGGACTGGAAACACCATATATTTT	CASSQGTGNTIYF
TRBJ1-1	15	NA	TRBV10-3	NA	TGTGCCATCAGTGAGTACCGGGAGTTGAACACTGAAGCTTTCTTT	CAISEYRELNTEAFF
TRBJ1-6	15	NA	TRBV2	TRBD1	TGTGCCAGCAGTGAAGAGGGACAGGGAAATTCACCCCTCCACTTT	CASSEEGQGNSPLHF
TRBJ1-2	11	NA	TRBV29-1	NA	TGCAGCGGCCGATGGAACTATGGCTACACCTTC	CSGRWNYGYTF
TRBJ1-3	16	NA	TRBV4-3	NA	TGCGCCAGCAGCCCCGGCCCAGCAGGGGCTGGAAACACCATATATTTT	CASSPGPAGAGNTIYF
TRBJ1-1	13	NA	TRBV5-1	TRBD1	TGCGCCAGCAGCACGGGACAGGGGGCTGAAGCTTTCTTT	CASSTGQGAEAFF
TRBJ1-2	18	once	TRBV19	TRBD1	TGTGCCAGTAGTATAGCAACAGGGGGCGCGACTCTCGCAGGTGGCTACACCTTC	CASSIATGGATLAGGYTF
TRBJ1-4	12	NA	TRBV19	NA	TGTGCCAGTAGTATCGGAAATGAAAAACTGTTTTTT	CASSIGNEKLFF
TRBJ2-7	15	NA	TRBV5-6	NA	TGTGCCAGCAGCGGGATCTGGGGGCATCACTACGAGCAGTACTTC	CASSGIWGHHYEQYF
TRBJ2-7	14	few	TRBV5-1	TRBD1	TGCGCCAGCAGCTTGGACAGGGGGTACCACGAGCAGTACTTC	CASSLDRGYHEQYF
TRBJ2-3	11	NA	TRBV11-2	NA	TGTGCCAGCAGCCAACCAGATACGCAGTATTTT	CASSQPDTQYF
TRBJ1-1	15	NA	TRBV11-1	NA	TGTGCCAGCAGCCTCCGCCCCCGGCGGAACACTGAAGCTTTCTTT	CASSLRPRRNTEAFF
TRBJ2-2	15	NA	TRBV4-2	NA	TGTGCCAGCAGCCTCGATCGGGCGAACACCGGGGAGCTGTTTTTT	CASSLDRANTGELFF
TRBJ2-5	14	NA	TRBV19	NA	TGTGCCAGTAGTATACTACAGGACGGGGCGACCCAGTACTTC	CASSILQDGATQYF
TRBJ1-2	15	NA	TRBV6-1	TRBD1	TGTGCCAGCAGCTTGACAGGGACGGGAGACTATGGCTACACCTTC	CASSLTGTGDYGYTF
TRBJ2-7	13	NA	TRBV11-3	NA	TGTGCCAGCAGCTCACAGGCGAACTACGAGCAGTACTTC	CASSSQANYEQYF
TRBJ2-5	16	NA	TRBV4-2	TRBD2	TGTGCCAGCAGCCCTAGGAGCGGGGGAGGACAAGAGACCCAGTACTTC	CASSPRSGGGQETQYF
TRBJ1-2	14	once	TRBV5-5	TRBD1	TGTGCCAGCAGCTTGGGGACAGGGGATGGAGGCTACACCTTC	CASSLGTGDGGYTF